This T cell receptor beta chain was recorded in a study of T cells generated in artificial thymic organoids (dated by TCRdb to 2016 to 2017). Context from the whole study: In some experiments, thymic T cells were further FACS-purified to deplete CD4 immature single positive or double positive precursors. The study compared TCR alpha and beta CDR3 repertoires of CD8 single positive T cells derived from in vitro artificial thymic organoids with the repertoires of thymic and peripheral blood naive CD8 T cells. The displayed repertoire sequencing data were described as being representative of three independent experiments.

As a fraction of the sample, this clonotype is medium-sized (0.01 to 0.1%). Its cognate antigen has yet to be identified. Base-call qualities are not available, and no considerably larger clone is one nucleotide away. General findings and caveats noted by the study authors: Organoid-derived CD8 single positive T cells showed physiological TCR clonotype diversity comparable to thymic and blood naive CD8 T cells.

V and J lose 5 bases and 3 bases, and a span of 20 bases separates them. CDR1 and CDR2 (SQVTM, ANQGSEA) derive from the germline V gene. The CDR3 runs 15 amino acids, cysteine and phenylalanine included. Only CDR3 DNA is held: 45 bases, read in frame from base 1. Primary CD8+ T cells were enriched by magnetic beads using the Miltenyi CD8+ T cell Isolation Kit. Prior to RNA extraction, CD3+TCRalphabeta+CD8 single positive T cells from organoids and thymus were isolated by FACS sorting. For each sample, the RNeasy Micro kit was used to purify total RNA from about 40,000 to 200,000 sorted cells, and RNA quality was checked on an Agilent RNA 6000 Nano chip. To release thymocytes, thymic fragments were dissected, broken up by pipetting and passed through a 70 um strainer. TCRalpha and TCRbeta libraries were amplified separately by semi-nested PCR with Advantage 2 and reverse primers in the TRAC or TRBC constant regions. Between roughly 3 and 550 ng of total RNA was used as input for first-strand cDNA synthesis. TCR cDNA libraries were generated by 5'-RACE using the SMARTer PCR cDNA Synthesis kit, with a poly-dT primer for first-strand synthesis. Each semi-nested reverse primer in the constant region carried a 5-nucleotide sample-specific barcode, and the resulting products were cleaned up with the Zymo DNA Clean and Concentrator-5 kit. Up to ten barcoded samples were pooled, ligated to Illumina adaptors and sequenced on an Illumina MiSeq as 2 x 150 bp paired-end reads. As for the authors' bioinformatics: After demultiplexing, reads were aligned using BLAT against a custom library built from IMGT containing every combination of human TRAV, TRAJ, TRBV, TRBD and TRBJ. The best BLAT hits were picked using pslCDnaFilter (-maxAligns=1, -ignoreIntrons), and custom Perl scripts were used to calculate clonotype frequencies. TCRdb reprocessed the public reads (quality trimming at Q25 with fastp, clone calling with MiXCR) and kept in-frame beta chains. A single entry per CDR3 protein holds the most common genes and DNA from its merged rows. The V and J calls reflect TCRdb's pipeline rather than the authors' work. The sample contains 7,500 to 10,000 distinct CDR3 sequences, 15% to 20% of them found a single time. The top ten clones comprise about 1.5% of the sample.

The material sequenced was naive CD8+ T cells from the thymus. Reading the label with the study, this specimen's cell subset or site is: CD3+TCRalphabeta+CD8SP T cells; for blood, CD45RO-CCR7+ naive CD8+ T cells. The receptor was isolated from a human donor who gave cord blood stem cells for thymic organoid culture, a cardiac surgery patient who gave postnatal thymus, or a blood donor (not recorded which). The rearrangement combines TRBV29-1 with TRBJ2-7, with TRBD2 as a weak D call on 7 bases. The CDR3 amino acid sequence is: CSVIGLGGDNYEQYF. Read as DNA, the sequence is TGCAGCGTTATCGGGTTGGGAGGGGACAACTACGAGCAGTACTTC.